This T cell receptor (beta chain) was documented in a study of regulatory T cells in long-lasting Graves disease. The time point is: newly diagnosed GD, antithyroid drugs for less than 3 months. Isolated PBMC RNA provided the starting material for the TCR library. Arm-PCR of CDR3 regions with iRepertoire HTBI primers generated TCR beta libraries. Original processing notes: Analysis of the samples identified around 60 TRBV and over 13 TRBJ segments. TCRdb reprocessed the multiplex PCR reads via MiXCR and lists one record per CDR3 protein. The V and J calls and clone size come from TCRdb's table, not from the authors' own analysis. The sample lists about 460,000 distinct CDR3 sequences, roughly 15% occurring once. The table lists this clonotype with many counts. These data also featured in a second study, about T cells in Graves' hyperthyroidism and ophthalmopathy. Turning to that study: Patients aged 18 to 65 had newly diagnosed hyperthyroidism of under 2 months' duration.

The material sequenced was peripheral blood mononuclear cells (PBMCs), taken at new diagnosis, from a patient treated with antithyroid drugs. This sequence originates from a woman between 45 and 65 years old with Graves disease.

CDR3 residues: CASSSRTGGYGYTF. The CDR3, as DNA: TGTGCCAGCAGTTCCCGGACAGGGGGCTATGGCTACACCTTC. The chain couples TRBV28 to TRBJ1-2; the match to TRBD1 covers 10 bases. V lost 4 bases to trimming and J lost 4 bases; unmatched junction nucleotides: 3. This CDR3 is built from 14 residues. Germline V gene sequence: CDR1 MDHEN, CDR2 SYDVKM.